This T cell receptor beta chain was obtained from a study of T cells in women clearing cervical HPV infection (dated by TCRdb to about 2018). In terms of the full investigation: The cases were roughly 25 women with histologically confirmed HPV16-related CIN3 or worse, and 2 of these cases were invasive cancers. In the parent cohort, 10,049 women aged 18 or older were enrolled in Guanacaste, Costa Rica, during about 1992 to 1994 and then followed for under 8 years. Median age was about 32 years in cases versus around 40 in controls, and baseline characteristics did not differ significantly. Cases were matched to controls by age within five years and by the year the sample was collected. Controls were more than 20 women whose single incident HPV16 infection cleared within 12 months without precancer or cancer developing. Nested within Costa Rica's Guanacaste HPV Natural History Study, an exploratory proof-of-principle case-control study compared TCR repertoires across cervical HPV16 outcomes. Because only a few women had HLA typing data, the possibility that HLA type acted as a confounder could not be ruled out. Case blood was taken at the visit when the lesion was first identified, whereas control blood was taken when infection was no longer detected. For cases, the median interval between lesion detection and blood sampling was about 150 days, with an interquartile range of roughly 80 to 200 days. As quality controls, five blinded duplicates were added to each group, bringing the total to roughly 60 samples made up of some 50 participants and 10 replicates. The full study reports these points: The cross-sectional design could not show whether the associations came before the infection or were a result of it, and neither effector/memory subsets nor HPV-specific T cells were isolated. Because the number of T cells per sample was unknown, the richness differences could reflect varying T-cell content rather than repertoire biology. Random forest classifiers that combined richness and V gene abundances separated cases from controls with an estimated AUC of roughly 0.83. CIN3+ cases had significantly higher TCR repertoire richness than controls across sequencing depths, but evenness did not differ between the groups. Lower TRBV6-7 relative abundance was observed in cases than in controls (about 0.1% versus 0.15%; Bonferroni P = 0.0008).

Of note for this clone: What this receptor recognizes is not known. One junction end disagrees with the germline gene, perhaps due to a read error. The read is 3 residues too short to cover the CDR3 end, so that end is filled in from the germline J gene. The sample holds other DNA sequences that translate to the same CDR3.

Every participant had a single incident cervical HPV16 infection, and women with prevalent HPV16 infections were excluded. Cervical HPV DNA was detected with MY09/MY11 PCR, and genotyping was done with dot-blot hybridization. Roughly 15 mL of heparinized blood was centrifuged, after which the buffy coat was aliquoted, frozen at -30 degrees C, and then stored at -80 degrees C. Genomic DNA was extracted from buffy coat specimens using QIAGEN kits. Using the immunoSEQ assay, multiplex PCR amplified TCR beta CDR3 regions from an average of approximately 1.1 ug of genomic DNA per sample. The assay corrected primer bias using a complete synthetic TCR repertoire to establish an amplification baseline. The amplicons were sequenced using the Illumina platform. From the authors' description of their analysis: Sequences were error-corrected by clustering with frequency ratios and a modified nearest-neighbor algorithm, then analyzed in the immunoSEQ Analyzer with IMGT gene definitions. At each rarefaction depth, TCR richness and evenness were averaged over 20 rarefaction repeats, and samples with fewer sequences than the depth were excluded. Wilcoxon rank sum tests with FDR correction were used to compare relative abundances of V, D and J genes between the groups. In the blinded duplicates, the intraclass correlation was around 96% for TCR richness and averaged around 78% across roughly 70 gene segments. TCRdb stores this immuneACCESS table with in-frame sequences only. Part of the clones is absent; in the studies checked, under half of the shortfall reflects unresolved V genes, and no reason is known for the rest. V and J calls and clone size follow that table, whereas D and trimming were derived from the DNA. This sample's clone table shows roughly 37,000 clones. Jointly, the top ten make up 6.4% of the sample.

The germline V gene specifies KGHSH as CDR1 and LQKENI as CDR2. The CDR3, from cysteine to phenylalanine, totals 19 residues. Shown are 48 bases from within the CDR3, in frame from base 1. This receptor was taken from a woman between 18 and 70 years old with a cervical HPV16 infection that either progressed to CIN3+ or cleared (not recorded which). Sequencing used blood buffy coat. This chain is built from TRBV18 and TRBJ1-3, with 9 bases aligning to TRBD1. The covered CDR3 bases are TGTGCCAGCTCACCGCTGGATTTTCCGGGACAGGGAACTGGAAACACA. Its protein is CASSPLDFPGQGTGNT. The whole CDR3 sequence reads CASSPLDFPGQGTGNTIYF.